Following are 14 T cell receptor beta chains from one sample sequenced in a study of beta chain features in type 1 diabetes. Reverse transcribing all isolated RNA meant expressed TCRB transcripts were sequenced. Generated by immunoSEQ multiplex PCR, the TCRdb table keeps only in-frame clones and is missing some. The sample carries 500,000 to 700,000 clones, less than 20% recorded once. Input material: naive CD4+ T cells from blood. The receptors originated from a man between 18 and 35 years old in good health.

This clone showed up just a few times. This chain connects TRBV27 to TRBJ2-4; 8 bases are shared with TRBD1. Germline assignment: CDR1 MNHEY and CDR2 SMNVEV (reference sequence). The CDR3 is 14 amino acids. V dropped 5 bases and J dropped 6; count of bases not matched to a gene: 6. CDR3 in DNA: TGTGCCAGCAGTACGACAGGGGAAAGAAACATTCAGTACTTC. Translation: CASSTTGERNIQYF.

The CDR3 DNA sequence: TGTGCCAGCAGCGTAGCGTCCCGGGCCTCGAACACCGGGGAGCTGTTTTTT. Translating gives CASSVASRASNTGELFF. The chain combines TRBV9 with TRBJ2-2; no clear D. Germline CDR1 and CDR2: SGDLS and YYNGEE. V was cut by 0 bases and J by 0 bases, with 12 bases left in between. This CDR3 region has 17 residues.

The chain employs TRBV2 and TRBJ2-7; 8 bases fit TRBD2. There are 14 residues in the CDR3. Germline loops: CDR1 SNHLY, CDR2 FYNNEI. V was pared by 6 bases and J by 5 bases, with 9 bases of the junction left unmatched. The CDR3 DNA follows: TGTGCCAGCAGGGTAGCGGGGTCGACGGACGAGCAGTACTTC. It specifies CASRVAGSTDEQYF.

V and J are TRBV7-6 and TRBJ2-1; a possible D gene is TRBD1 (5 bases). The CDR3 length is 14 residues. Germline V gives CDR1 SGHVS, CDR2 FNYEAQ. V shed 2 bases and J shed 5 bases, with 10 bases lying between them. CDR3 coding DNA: TGTGCCAGCAGCTTACAACCGACAGACAATGAGCAGTTCTTC. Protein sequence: CASSLQPTDNEQFF.

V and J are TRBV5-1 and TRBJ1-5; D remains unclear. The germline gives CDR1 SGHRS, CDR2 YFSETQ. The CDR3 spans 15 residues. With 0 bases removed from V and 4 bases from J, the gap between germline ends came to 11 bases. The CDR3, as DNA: TGCGCCAGCAGCTTGGAAGGGCGGGGAAATCAGCCCCAGCATTTT. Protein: CASSLEGRGNQPQHF.

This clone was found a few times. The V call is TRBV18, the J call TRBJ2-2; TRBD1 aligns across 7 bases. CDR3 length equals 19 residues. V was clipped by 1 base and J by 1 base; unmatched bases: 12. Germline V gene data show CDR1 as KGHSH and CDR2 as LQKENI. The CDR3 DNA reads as TGTGCCAGCTCACCACAGGGGGCGCGATCCCCGAAGAACACCGGGGAGCTGTTTTTT. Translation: CASSPQGARSPKNTGELFF.

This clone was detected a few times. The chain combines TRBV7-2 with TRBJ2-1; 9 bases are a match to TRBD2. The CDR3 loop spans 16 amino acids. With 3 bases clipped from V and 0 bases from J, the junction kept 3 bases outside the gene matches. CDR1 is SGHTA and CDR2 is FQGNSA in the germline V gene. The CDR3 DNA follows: TGTGCCAGCAGCTTCGGACTAGCGCACTCCTACAATGAGCAGTTCTTC. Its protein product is CASSFGLAHSYNEQFF.

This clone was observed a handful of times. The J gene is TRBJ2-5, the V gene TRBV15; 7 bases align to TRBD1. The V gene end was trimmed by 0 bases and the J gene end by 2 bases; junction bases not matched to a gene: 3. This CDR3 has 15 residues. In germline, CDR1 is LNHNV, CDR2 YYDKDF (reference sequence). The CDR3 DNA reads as TGTGCCACCAGCAGAGATATGGACAGGCAAGAGACCCAGTACTTC. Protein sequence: CATSRDMDRQETQYF. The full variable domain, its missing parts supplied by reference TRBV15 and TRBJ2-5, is DAMVIQNPRYQVTQFGKPVTLSCSQTLNHNVMYWYQQKSSQAPKLLFHYYDKDFNNEADTPDNFQSRRPNTSFCFLDIRSPGLGDTAMYLCATSRDMDRQETQYFGPGTRLLVL.

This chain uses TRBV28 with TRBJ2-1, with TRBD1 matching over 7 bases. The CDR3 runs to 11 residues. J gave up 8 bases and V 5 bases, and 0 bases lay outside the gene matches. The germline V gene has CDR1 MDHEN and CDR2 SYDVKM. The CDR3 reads CASSTGDEQFF. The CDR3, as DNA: TGTGCCAGCAGTACAGGGGATGAGCAGTTCTTC. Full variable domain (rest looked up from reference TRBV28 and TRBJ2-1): DVKVTQSSRYLVKRTGEKVFLECVQDMDHENMFWYRQDPGLGLRLIYFSYDVKMKEKGDIPEGYSVSREKKERFSLILESASTNQTSMYLCASSTGDEQFFGPGTRLTVL.

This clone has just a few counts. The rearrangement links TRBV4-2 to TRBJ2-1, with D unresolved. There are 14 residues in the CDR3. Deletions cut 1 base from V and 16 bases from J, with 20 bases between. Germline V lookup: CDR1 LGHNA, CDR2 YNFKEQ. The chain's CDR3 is CASSQGSASNRPFF. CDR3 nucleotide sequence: TGTGCCAGCAGCCAAGGCTCAGCTAGTAACCGGCCTTTCTTC.

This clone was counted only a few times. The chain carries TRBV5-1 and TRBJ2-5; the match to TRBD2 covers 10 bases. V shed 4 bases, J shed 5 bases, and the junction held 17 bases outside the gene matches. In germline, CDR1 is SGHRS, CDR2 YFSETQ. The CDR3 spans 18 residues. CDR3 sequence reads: CASSPSISGRPAYETQYF. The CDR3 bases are TGCGCCAGCAGCCCTTCAATTAGCGGGAGGCCCGCTTATGAGACCCAGTACTTC.

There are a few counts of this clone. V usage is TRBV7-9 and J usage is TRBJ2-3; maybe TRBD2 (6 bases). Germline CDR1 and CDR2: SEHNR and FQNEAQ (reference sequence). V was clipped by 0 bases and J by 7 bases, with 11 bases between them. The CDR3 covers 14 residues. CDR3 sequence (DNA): TGTGCCAGCAGCTTAGCCGGAGGGCCTAATACGCAGTATTTT. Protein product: CASSLAGGPNTQYF.

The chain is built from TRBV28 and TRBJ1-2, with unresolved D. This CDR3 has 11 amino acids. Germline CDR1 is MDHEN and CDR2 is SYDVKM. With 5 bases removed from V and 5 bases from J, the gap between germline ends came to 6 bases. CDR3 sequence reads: CASSLFYGYTF. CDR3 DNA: TGTGCCAGCAGTCTTTTTTATGGCTACACCTTC.

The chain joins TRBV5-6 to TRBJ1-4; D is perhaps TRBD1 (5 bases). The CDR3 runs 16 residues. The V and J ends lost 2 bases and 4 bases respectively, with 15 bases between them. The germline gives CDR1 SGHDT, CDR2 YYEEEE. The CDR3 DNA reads TGTGCCAGCAGCTTTGACAGCCTGGGGTATAATGAAAAACTGTTTTTT. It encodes CASSFDSLGYNEKLFF.